One and the same sample provided the 10 T cell receptor beta chains below, sequenced in a study of HIV-infected patients and healthy controls. MiXCR, run by TCRdb on the 5' RACE reads, gives a single entry per CDR3 protein. This sample carries around 18,000 distinct CDR3 sequences, about a sixth of them seen once, and the ten largest clones take around 25%. Material for sequencing was CD8+ T cells from blood. These TCRs come from a human donor in good health.

The chain employs TRBV9 and TRBJ1-1; TRBD1 agrees at 7 bases. Germline V gene lookup returns CDR1 SGDLS and CDR2 YYNGEE. V lost 4 bases and J lost 2; bases outside the gene matches: 14. This CDR3 region has 17 residues. The CDR3 sequence is CASSPLGQDSANTEAFF. The DNA for the CDR3 is TGTGCCAGCAGCCCTCTCGGACAGGACTCTGCAAACACTGAAGCTTTCTTT.

This clonotype has ten or more counts. This chain links TRBV11-3 with TRBJ2-7; D uncertain. The length of the CDR3 is 12 residues. Trimming took off 6 bases at V and 3 bases at J, with 9 bases between the two ends. Germline V gene data show CDR1 as SGHNT and CDR2 as YENEEA. The CDR3 region is CASSYANYEQYF. The CDR3 DNA sequence: TGTGCCAGCAGTTACGCGAACTACGAGCAGTACTTC. The full variable domain, in which reference TRBV11-3 and TRBJ2-7 provide the parts outside the CDR3, is EAGVVQSPRYKIIEKKQPVAFWCNPISGHNTLYWYLQNLGQGPELLIRYENEEAVDDSQLPKDRFSAERLKGVDSTLKIQPAELGDSAVYLCASSYANYEQYFGPGTRLTVT.

In DNA, the CDR3 is TGTGCCAGCACTCCGGGGGTGGACCCTACTTTGAGCACTGAAGCTTTCTTT. This gives the protein CASTPGVDPTLSTEAFF. The chain recombines TRBV2 with TRBJ1-1; weak D call: TRBD1 (5 bases). The V end was cut by 7 bases, the J end by 4 bases, with 25 bases between. The CDR3 runs to 17 residues. Germline values: CDR1 SNHLY, CDR2 FYNNEI.

The chain is built from TRBV7-9 and TRBJ2-7; 7 nucleotides align to TRBD2. Germline V CDR1 and CDR2: SEHNR, FQNEAQ (reference sequence). This CDR3 contains 16 residues. Trimming at V came to 5 bases and at J to 0 bases, leaving 10 bases not matched to a gene. CDR3 DNA sequence: TGTGCCAGCAGCCCTAGTGAAGCGGGGATCTCCTACGAGCAGTACTTC. Protein: CASSPSEAGISYEQYF.

This clonotype was seen a handful of times. The chain couples TRBV13 to TRBJ1-6; 7 bases line up with TRBD1. CDR3 size: 16 residues. CDR1 and CDR2 (germline): PRHDT, FYEKMQ (reference sequence). Trimming at V came to 7 bases and at J to 3 bases, leaving 9 bases not matched to a gene. CDR3 loop: CASTRLGQLYNSPLHF. CDR3 nucleotide sequence: TGTGCCAGCACCCGACTGGGACAGCTCTATAATTCACCCCTCCACTTT.

The genes are TRBV4-2 and TRBJ2-1; a weak D match, TRBD1 (5 bases). Germline lookup yields CDR1 LGHNA and CDR2 YNFKEQ. This CDR3 region has 15 residues. Trimming shortened V by 0 bases and J by 7 bases, and 13 bases separated the two germline ends. The CDR3 is CASSQESQERNEQFF. In DNA, the CDR3 is TGTGCCAGCAGCCAAGAGTCACAGGAAAGGAATGAGCAGTTCTTC.

Ten or more counts support this clonotype. The chain carries TRBV19 and TRBJ2-3, with D tentatively TRBD1 (5 bases). There are 16 residues in the CDR3. Per the germline V gene, CDR1 is LNHDA and CDR2 is SQIVND (reference sequence). V was pared by 4 bases and J by 2 bases, with 16 bases between. DNA for the CDR3: TGTGCCAGTAGTACACGGACATCCTTTCTCACAGATACGCAGTATTTT. This sequence encodes CASSTRTSFLTDTQYF. The whole variable domain, filled in from reference TRBV19 and TRBJ2-3, reads DGGITQSPKYLFRKEGQNVTLSCEQNLNHDAMYWYRQDPGQGLRLIYYSQIVNDFQKGDIAEGYSVSREKKESFPLTVTSAQKNPTAFYLCASSTRTSFLTDTQYFGPGTRLTVL.

The genes are TRBV27 and TRBJ2-3, with D possibly matching TRBD2 (6 bases). This CDR3 comprises 15 residues. The germline CDR1 and CDR2 sequences are MNHEY and SMNVEV (reference sequence). Trimming shortened V by 4 bases and J by 0 bases, and 11 bases separated the two germline ends. CDR3 sequence: CASSSRLGSTDTQYF. In DNA, the CDR3 is TGTGCCAGCAGTTCGCGACTAGGGAGCACAGATACGCAGTATTTT.

Many counts were recorded for this clonotype. This chain links TRBV12-3 or TRBV12-4 with TRBJ2-1, with D perhaps TRBD2 (6 bases). The CDR3 runs 15 residues. Between the trimmed V and J ends, which lost 6 bases and 6 bases, there was a span of 18 bases. The CDR3 protein is CASSRRGLVVNEQFF. In nucleotides, the CDR3 is TGTGCCAGCAGCCGAAGGGGACTTGTTGTCAATGAGCAGTTCTTC.

This clonotype has ten or more counts. The V and J genes are TRBV3-1 and TRBJ2-5; D is unresolved. Trimming stripped 4 bases from V and 5 bases from J, with 20 bases between. This CDR3 has 16 residues. Per germline, CDR1 LGHDT and CDR2 YNNKEL (reference sequence). DNA for the CDR3: TGTGCCAGCAGCCGGACGATAGAATTGCAACCCGAGACCCAGTACTTC. Translated, it gives CASSRTIELQPETQYF.